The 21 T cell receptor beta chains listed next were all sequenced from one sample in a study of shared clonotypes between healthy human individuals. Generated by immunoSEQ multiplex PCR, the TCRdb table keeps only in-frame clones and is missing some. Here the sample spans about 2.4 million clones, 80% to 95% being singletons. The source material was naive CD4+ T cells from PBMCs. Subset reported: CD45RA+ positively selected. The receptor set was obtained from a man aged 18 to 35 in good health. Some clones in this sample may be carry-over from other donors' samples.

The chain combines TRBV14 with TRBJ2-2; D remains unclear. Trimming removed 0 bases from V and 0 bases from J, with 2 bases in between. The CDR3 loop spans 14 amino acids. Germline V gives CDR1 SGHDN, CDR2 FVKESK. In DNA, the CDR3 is TGTGCCAGCAGCCAAGAGTCGAACACCGGGGAGCTGTTTTTT. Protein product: CASSQESNTGELFF.

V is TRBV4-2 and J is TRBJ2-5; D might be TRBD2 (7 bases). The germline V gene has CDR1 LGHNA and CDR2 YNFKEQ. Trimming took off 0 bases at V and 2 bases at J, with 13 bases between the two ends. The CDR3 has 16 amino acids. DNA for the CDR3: TGTGCCAGCAGCCAAGAGGGGGCGGGACTACAAGAGACCCAGTACTTC. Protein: CASSQEGAGLQETQYF.

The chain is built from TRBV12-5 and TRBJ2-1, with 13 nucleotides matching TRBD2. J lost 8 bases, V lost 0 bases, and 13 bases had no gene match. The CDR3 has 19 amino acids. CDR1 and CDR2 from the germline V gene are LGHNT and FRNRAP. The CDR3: CASGLVPSGLAGLFYEQFF. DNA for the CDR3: TGTGCTAGTGGTTTGGTACCCTCGGGACTAGCGGGACTTTTTTATGAGCAGTTCTTC.

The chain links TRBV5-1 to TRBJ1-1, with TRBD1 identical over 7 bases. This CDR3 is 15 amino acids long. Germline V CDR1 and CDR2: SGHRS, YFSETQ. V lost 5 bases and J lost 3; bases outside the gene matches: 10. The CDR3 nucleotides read TGCGCCAGCAGTCACGCAGGGGGTGGGGACACTGAAGCTTTCTTT. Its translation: CASSHAGGGDTEAFF.

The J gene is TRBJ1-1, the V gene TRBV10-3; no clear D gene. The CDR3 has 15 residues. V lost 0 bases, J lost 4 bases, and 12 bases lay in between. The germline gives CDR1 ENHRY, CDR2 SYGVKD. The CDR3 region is CAISESREWTTEAFF. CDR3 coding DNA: TGTGCCATCAGTGAGTCCCGGGAGTGGACCACTGAAGCTTTCTTT.

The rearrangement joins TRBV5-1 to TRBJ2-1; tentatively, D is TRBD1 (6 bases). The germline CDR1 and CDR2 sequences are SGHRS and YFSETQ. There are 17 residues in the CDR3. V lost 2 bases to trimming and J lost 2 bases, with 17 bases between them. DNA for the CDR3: TGCGCCAGCAGCTTATTCTACCGGGACACTACCTACAATGAGCAGTTCTTC. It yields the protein CASSLFYRDTTYNEQFF.

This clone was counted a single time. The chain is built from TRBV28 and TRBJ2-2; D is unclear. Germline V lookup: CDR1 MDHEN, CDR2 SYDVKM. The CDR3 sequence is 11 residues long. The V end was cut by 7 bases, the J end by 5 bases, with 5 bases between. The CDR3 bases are TGTGCCAGCATGTCTACCGGGGAGCTGTTTTTT. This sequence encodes CASMSTGELFF. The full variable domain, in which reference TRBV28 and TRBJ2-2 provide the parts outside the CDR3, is DVKVTQSSRYLVKRTGEKVFLECVQDMDHENMFWYRQDPGLGLRLIYFSYDVKMKEKGDIPEGYSVSREKKERFSLILESASTNQTSMYLCASMSTGELFFGEGSRLTVL.

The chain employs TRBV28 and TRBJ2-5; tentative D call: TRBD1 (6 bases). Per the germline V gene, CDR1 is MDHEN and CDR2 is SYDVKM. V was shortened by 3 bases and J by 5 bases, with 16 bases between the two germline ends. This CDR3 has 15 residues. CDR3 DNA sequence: TGTGCCAGCAGTTTGGCAGGGGCAGAGGGGGAGACCCAGTACTTC. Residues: CASSLAGAEGETQYF.

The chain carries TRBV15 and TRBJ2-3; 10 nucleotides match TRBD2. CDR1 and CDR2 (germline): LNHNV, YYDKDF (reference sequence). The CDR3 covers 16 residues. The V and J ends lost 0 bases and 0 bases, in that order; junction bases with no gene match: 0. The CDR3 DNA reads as TGTGCCACCAGCAGAGATAGCGGGAGGAGCACAGATACGCAGTATTTT. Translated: CATSRDSGRSTDTQYF.

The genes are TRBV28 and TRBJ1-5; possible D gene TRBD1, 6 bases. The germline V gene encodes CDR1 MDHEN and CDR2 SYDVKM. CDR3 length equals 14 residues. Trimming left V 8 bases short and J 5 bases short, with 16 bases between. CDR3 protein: CASADGGAYQPQHF. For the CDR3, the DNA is TGTGCCAGCGCCGACGGGGGGGCCTATCAGCCCCAGCATTTT.

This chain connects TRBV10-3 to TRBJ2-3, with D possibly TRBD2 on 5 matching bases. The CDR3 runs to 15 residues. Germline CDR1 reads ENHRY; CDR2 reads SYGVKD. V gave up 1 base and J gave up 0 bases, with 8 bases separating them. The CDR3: CAISELWESTDTQYF. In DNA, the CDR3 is TGTGCCATCAGTGAGTTGTGGGAGAGCACAGATACGCAGTATTTT.

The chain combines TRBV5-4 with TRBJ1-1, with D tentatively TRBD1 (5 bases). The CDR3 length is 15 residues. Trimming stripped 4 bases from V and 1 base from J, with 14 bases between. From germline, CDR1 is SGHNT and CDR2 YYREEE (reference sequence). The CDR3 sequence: CASSLDRRGNTEAFF. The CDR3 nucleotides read TGTGCCAGCAGCCTGGACCGGAGGGGGAACACTGAAGCTTTCTTT.

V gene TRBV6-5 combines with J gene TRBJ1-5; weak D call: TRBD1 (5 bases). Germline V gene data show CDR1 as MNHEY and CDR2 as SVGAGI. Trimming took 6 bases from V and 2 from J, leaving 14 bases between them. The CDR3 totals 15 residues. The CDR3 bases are TGTGCCAGCAGCCAGGACACGTTCGGCAATCAGCCCCAGCATTTT. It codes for CASSQDTFGNQPQHF.

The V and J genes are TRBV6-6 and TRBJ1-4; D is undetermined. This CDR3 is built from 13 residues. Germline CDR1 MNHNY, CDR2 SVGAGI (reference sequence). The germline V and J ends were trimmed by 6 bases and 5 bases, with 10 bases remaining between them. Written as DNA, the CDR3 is TGTGCCAGCAGCCCCGGACCCAATGAAAAACTGTTTTTT. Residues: CASSPGPNEKLFF.

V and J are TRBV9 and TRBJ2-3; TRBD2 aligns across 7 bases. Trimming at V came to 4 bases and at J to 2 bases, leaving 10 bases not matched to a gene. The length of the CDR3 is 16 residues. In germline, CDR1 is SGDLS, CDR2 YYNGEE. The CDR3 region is CASSFTSAFPTDTQYF. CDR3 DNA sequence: TGTGCCAGCAGCTTCACTAGCGCATTTCCCACAGATACGCAGTATTTT.

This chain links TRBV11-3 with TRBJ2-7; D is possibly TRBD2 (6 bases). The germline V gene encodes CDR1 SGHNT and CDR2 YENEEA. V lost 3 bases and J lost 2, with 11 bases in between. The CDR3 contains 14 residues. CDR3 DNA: TGTGCCAGCAGCTTGCAGGGAGGAACCTACGAGCAGTACTTC. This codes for CASSLQGGTYEQYF. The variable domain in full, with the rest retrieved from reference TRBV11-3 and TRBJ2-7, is EAGVVQSPRYKIIEKKQPVAFWCNPISGHNTLYWYLQNLGQGPELLIRYENEEAVDDSQLPKDRFSAERLKGVDSTLKIQPAELGDSAVYLCASSLQGGTYEQYFGPGTRLTVT.

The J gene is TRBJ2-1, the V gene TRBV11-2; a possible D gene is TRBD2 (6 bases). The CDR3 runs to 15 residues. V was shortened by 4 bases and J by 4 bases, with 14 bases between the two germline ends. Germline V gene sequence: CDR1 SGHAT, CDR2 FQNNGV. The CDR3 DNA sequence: TGTGCCAGCAGCTCGCTTAGCGGTGTTTACAATGAGCAGTTCTTC. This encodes CASSSLSGVYNEQFF.

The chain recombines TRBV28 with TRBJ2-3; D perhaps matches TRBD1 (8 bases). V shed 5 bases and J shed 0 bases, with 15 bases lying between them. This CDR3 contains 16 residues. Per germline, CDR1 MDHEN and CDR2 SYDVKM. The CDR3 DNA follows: TGTGCCAGCAGTACAGGGGGGGCCCCTAGCACAGATACGCAGTATTTT. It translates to CASSTGGAPSTDTQYF.

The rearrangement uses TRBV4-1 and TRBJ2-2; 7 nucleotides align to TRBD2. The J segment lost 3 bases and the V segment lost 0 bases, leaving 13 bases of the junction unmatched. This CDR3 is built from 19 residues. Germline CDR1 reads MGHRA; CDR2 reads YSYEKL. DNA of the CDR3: TGCGCCAGCAGCCAAGATCCCCTAGCGGTCGTCGGTTACACCGGGGAGCTGTTTTTT. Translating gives CASSQDPLAVVGYTGELFF.

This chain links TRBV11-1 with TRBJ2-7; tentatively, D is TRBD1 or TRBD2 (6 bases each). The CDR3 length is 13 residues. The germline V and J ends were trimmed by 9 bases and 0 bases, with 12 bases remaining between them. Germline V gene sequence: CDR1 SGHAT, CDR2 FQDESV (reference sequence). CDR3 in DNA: TGTGCCAGTAAAGGGGGGAGCTCCTACGAGCAGTACTTC. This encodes CASKGGSSYEQYF.

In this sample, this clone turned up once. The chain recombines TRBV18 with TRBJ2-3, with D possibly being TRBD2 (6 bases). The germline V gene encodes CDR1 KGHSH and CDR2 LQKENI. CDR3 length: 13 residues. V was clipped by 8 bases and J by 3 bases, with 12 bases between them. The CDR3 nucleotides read TGTGCCAGCCTCCGGGGGATAACAGATACGCAGTATTTT. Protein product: CASLRGITDTQYF.